This T cell receptor beta chain was retrieved from a study of T cell responses to AZD1222 COVID-19 vaccine. Notes on the study in general: Per reports, nearly half of all spike-specific TCRs target regions that are unmutated in variants.

This clone was detected a few times. Antigen specificity is unknown. Profiling relied on immunoSEQ multiplex PCR, and the TCRdb table lists in-frame clones only, not all of them. The profile shows around 120,000 clones, roughly 90% of them singletons. The starting material was peripheral blood, obtained 28 days after the second AZD1222 dose. The receptor's source is an adult who received the AZD1222 COVID-19 vaccine.

The CDR3 protein is CASSPSAGEKGQPQHF. CDR3 DNA sequence: TGTGCCAGCAGTCCCTCCGCAGGGGAGAAGGGACAGCCCCAGCATTTT. This chain connects TRBV27 to TRBJ1-5, with a possible D match to TRBD1 (6 bases). Trimming shortened V by 5 bases and J by 7 bases, and 21 bases separated the two germline ends. The CDR3 is 16 residues long. Germline V gene sequence: CDR1 MNHEY, CDR2 SMNVEV (reference sequence).